This TCR beta chain was found in a study of blood T cell repertoires in COVID-19. Study overall: COVID-19 samples from acute and convalescent phases originated in the United States, Italy and Spain. In each case, the material was cDNA or gDNA derived from T cells, B-cell-depleted T cells, or PBMCs.

The germline CDR1 and CDR2 sequences are LGHDT and YNNKEL (reference sequence). The CDR3 runs 17 residues. J lost 4 bases, V lost 0 bases, and 7 bases had no gene match. Methods used by the authors: Estimates of nucleated cell counts were drawn from the amplification of reference gene primers. Some clones are missing from TCRdb's copy, which holds only in-frame ones; the method was immunoSEQ multiplex PCR. V and J calls and clone size are those listed in that table; D and trimming were worked out from the DNA. The table lists about 31,000 clones, about 90% of them singletons. Sequencing input: peripheral blood. This TCR derives from a human donor in a cohort sampled during active COVID-19. The chain couples TRBV3-1 (or the pseudogene TRBV3-2) to TRBJ2-3, with 10 bases aligning to TRBD2. As DNA, the CDR3 is TGTGCCAGCAGCCAAGATCAACAGCGGGGGGGCGCAGATACGCAGTATTTT. Protein sequence: CASSQDQQRGGADTQYF.